This T cell receptor beta chain originates from a study of blood T cell repertoires in COVID-19. This table comes from immunoSEQ multiplex PCR, and its TCRdb copy is limited to in-frame clones, with some not included. This sample carries around 190,000 clones, roughly 83% of them seen once, and the ten largest clones take 3.2%. CDR1 and CDR2 (germline): MNHEY, SVGAGI. This CDR3 is 15 amino acids long. Trimming cost V 6 bases and J 1 base; bases outside gene matches: 6. Either two negative PCRs, clearance, or symptom resolution qualified Cohort 3 donors as recovered. Sequencing was performed on PBMCs or T cells enriched from blood (not recorded which). The TCR comes from a woman aged 30 to 39 who had recovered from COVID-19. This rearrangement joins TRBV6-5 to TRBJ1-1, with TRBD1 identical over 9 bases. DNA of the CDR3: TGTGCCAGCAGGCACCGACAGGGGGGGAACACTGAAGCTTTCTTT. Protein product: CASRHRQGGNTEAFF.